In this sample, the clone carrying this T cell receptor (beta chain) turned up many times. Antigen specificity is unknown. The data were obtained in a study of human T cells and chemical hapten exposure. Looking at the study overall: Donors were sensitized with 2% DPC on the upper inner arm. Study findings and constraints: Expanded TCRs produced significantly more large CDR3 similarity clusters than controls did.

The time point denotes: patch test 2, 6 weeks after DPC sensitization. Treatment: therapeutic diphenylcyclopropenone sensitization with weekly scalp DPC. TCRdb re-called the RACE reads with MiXCR, one entry per CDR3 protein. The sample comprises tens of thousands of distinct CDR3 sequences, roughly a tenth of which are singletons, and approximately 2.5% rests with the top ten. The CDR3 loop spans 13 amino acids. Germline CDR1 is SGHVS and CDR2 is FNYEAQ. V dropped 5 bases and J dropped 7 bases, with 12 bases sitting between them. Here the sequenced sample was whole blood, taken in connection with sensitization to the hapten diphenylcyclopropenone (DPC). This TCR was recovered from a woman aged 25 to 39 with alopecia areata. Some clones in this sample may be carry-over from other donors' samples. The chain joins TRBV7-6 to TRBJ1-5; D is ambiguous. The CDR3 spells CASSPNAGQPQHF. The DNA of the CDR3 is TGTGCCAGCAGCCCGAATGCCGGGCAGCCCCAGCATTTT.